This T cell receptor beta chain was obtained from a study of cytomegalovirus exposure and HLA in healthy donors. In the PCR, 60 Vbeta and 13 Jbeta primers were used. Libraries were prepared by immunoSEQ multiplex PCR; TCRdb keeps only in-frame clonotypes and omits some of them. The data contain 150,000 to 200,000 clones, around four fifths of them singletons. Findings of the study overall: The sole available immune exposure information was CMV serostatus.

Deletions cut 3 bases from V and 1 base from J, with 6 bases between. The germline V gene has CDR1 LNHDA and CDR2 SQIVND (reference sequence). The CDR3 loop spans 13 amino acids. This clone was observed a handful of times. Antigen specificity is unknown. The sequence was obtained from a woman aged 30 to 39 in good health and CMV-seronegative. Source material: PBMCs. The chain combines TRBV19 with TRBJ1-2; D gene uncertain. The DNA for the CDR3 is TGTGCCAGTAGTATGACAAGTAACTATGGCTACACCTTC. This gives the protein CASSMTSNYGYTF.